Listed below are T cell receptor beta chains from one sample, sequenced in a study of OX40 agonist ivuxolimab in advanced cancers. The table came from immunoSEQ multiplex PCR; TCRdb's copy has only in-frame clones and leaves some out. The sample holds tens of thousands of clones, approximately 89% seen once. This sample comprised CD4+ or CD8+ T cells sorted from blood, obtained in a trial of the OX40 agonist ivuxolimab. The source is an adult with an advanced solid tumor such as melanoma, head and neck, liver or kidney cancer. Both conserved end residues are part of each CDR3. A D gene is named only where the DNA matches it firmly. Clone size is given for some rows only: seen once, a few or many times, or a class if the clone is expanded.

size,D,length,J,V,DNA,CDR3
NA,NA,15,TRBJ2-2,TRBV25-1,TGTGCCAGCGGCCGACCAGGGGCCCGAGGCGGGGAGCTGTTTTTT,CASGRPGARGGELFF
NA,NA,13,TRBJ2-1,TRBV5-6,TGTGCCAGCAGCCGGGAAACCTACAATGAGCAGTTCTTC,CASSRETYNEQFF
NA,TRBD1,14,TRBJ1-1,TRBV11-3,TGTGCCAGCAGCTTAACCACAGGGGACACTGAAGCTTTCTTT,CASSLTTGDTEAFF
NA,NA,13,TRBJ1-1,TRBV5-1,TGCGCCAGCAGCAGGGGTCAGAACACTGAAGCTTTCTTT,CASSRGQNTEAFF
NA,TRBD2,15,TRBJ2-3,TRBV4-1,TGCGCCAGCAGTCTAGCGGGGGCCAGCACAGATACGCAGTATTTT,CASSLAGASTDTQYF
NA,NA,15,TRBJ2-2,TRBV19,TGTGCCAGTAGTTTGGGACACTCGAACACCGGGGAGCTGTTTTTT,CASSLGHSNTGELFF
NA,NA,15,TRBJ1-1,TRBV14,TGTGCCAGCAGCCAAGAAGTGTTACCTAGCACTGAAGCTTTCTTT,CASSQEVLPSTEAFF
NA,NA,15,TRBJ2-1,TRBV7-9,TGTGCCAGCAGCTTCGGTTCCTCCTCCTACAATGAGCAGTTCTTC,CASSFGSSSYNEQFF
NA,TRBD2,15,TRBJ2-7,TRBV10-3,TGTGCCATCAGTGAGCCTGGCGGGAGCGCCTACGAGCAGTACTTC,CAISEPGGSAYEQYF
NA,NA,12,TRBJ2-5,TRBV7-3,TGTGCCAGCAGCTTAGGGTCCGAGACCCAGTACTTC,CASSLGSETQYF
NA,NA,14,TRBJ1-2,TRBV5-1,TGCGCCAGCAGCTTGGCCGGACAGACTGTGGGCTACACCTTC,CASSLAGQTVGYTF
NA,NA,16,TRBJ1-2,TRBV11-2,TGTGCCAGCAGCTTAAGTTTAGAACAGGCTAACTATGGCTACACCTTC,CASSLSLEQANYGYTF
once,TRBD2,16,TRBJ2-5,TRBV18,TGTGCCAGCTCACCGAGTGCGGGAGGGCCTTCGGAGACCCAGTACTTC,CASSPSAGGPSETQYF
NA,TRBD2,17,TRBJ2-3,TRBV7-9,TGTGCCAGCAGCTTCACTAGCGGGAGGGGGAGCGCAGATACGCAGTATTTT,CASSFTSGRGSADTQYF
NA,NA,15,TRBJ1-4,TRBV30,TGTGCCTGGAGCATACAGGGTTCAACTAATGAAAAACTGTTTTTT,CAWSIQGSTNEKLFF
NA,TRBD2,15,TRBJ2-5,TRBV2,TGTGCCAGCTCCGGGACTAGCGGGAGGGGGGAGACCCAGTACTTC,CASSGTSGRGETQYF
few,NA,14,TRBJ1-1,TRBV19,TGTGCCAGTAAGCCCGCCGGGCGGGACACTGAAGCTTTCTTT,CASKPAGRDTEAFF
NA,NA,16,TRBJ1-2,TRBV18,TGTGCCAGCTCACCACTCGCCAGCCAGACTAACTATGGCTACACCTTC,CASSPLASQTNYGYTF
NA,NA,14,TRBJ1-6,TRBV4-3,TGCGCCAGCAGCCCCAGTGGAATAGGTTCACCCCTCCACTTT,CASSPSGIGSPLHF
once,NA,14,TRBJ2-2,TRBV5-1,TGCGCCAGCAGCCTAGATTGGGGCACCGGGGAGCTGTTTTTT,CASSLDWGTGELFF
NA,TRBD1,13,TRBJ1-5,TRBV6-1,TGTGCCAGCAGTGATGGAGGGGGCCAGCCCCAGCATTTT,CASSDGGGQPQHF
NA,TRBD1,15,TRBJ2-6,TRBV11-2,TGTGCCAGCAGTCCAGGGGGCACAGGGGCCAACGTCCTGACTTTC,CASSPGGTGANVLTF
NA,NA,14,TRBJ1-3,TRBV19,TGTGCCAGTAGTAATGGTGGAGGGGGAAACACCATATATTTT,CASSNGGGGNTIYF
NA,TRBD2,16,TRBJ2-5,TRBV28,TGTGCCAGCAGGAAGGGACTAGCGGGTGGGGCAGAGACCCAGTACTTC,CASRKGLAGGAETQYF
NA,NA,14,TRBJ2-7,TRBV6-5,TGTGCCAGCAGAGATTTGGGGGCTTCCTACGAGCAGTACTTC,CASRDLGASYEQYF
NA,NA,10,TRBJ1-1,TRBV28,TGTGCCAGCAGTTTTAGGGTTGCTTTCTTT,CASSFRVAFF
NA,TRBD1,13,TRBJ1-1,TRBV10-3,TGTGCCACCCGCGGGACAGGGGTCACTGAAGCTTTCTTT,CATRGTGVTEAFF
NA,NA,14,TRBJ1-5,TRBV2,TGTGCCAGCAGTCCGGAGTATAGCAATCAGCCCCAGCATTTT,CASSPEYSNQPQHF
NA,NA,15,TRBJ2-7,TRBV19,TGTGCCAGTAGTAAGGGCTCCCAGGGCGCCTACGAGCAGTACTTC,CASSKGSQGAYEQYF
NA,TRBD1,12,TRBJ2-3,TRBV29-1,TGCAGCACGACAGGGGTGGCAGATACGCAGTATTTT,CSTTGVADTQYF
few,TRBD1,14,TRBJ1-2,TRBV5-6,TGTGCCAGCAGCGAAACAGGGGGCGGCTATGGCTACACCTTC,CASSETGGGYGYTF
few,NA,16,TRBJ2-7,TRBV7-2,TGTGCCAGCAGCCTCACGTTTAGCGGAAGCTCCTACGAGCAGTACTTC,CASSLTFSGSSYEQYF
NA,TRBD1,17,TRBJ2-1,TRBV9,TGTGCCAGCAGCGTCCAGGCCGGGACAGGGATCTACAATGAGCAGTTCTTC,CASSVQAGTGIYNEQFF
NA,NA,12,TRBJ2-3,TRBV30,TGTGCCTGGGGTGCGGACACAGATACGCAGTATTTT,CAWGADTDTQYF
once,TRBD1,15,TRBJ2-7,TRBV28,TGTGCCAGCAGTTTTAGGGACAGGTCTGGGAACGAGCAGTACTTC,CASSFRDRSGNEQYF
NA,NA,19,TRBJ1-3,TRBV5-7,TGTGCCAGCAGCCCAGGGACGGCCCTTTTCTCTTACTCTGGAAACACCATATATTTT,CASSPGTALFSYSGNTIYF
NA,NA,12,TRBJ2-1,TRBV6-1,TGTGCCAGCAGTGAGTATGGCAATGAGCAGTTCTTC,CASSEYGNEQFF
NA,NA,15,TRBJ1-1,TRBV7-2,TGTGCCAGCAGCCGTAACTGGGAAGGGAACACTGAAGCTTTCTTT,CASSRNWEGNTEAFF
NA,NA,14,TRBJ1-4,TRBV21-1,TGTGCCAGCAGCAAATGGACAGGGGGCGTCGGACTGTTTTTT,CASSKWTGGVGLFF
NA,TRBD2,17,TRBJ2-1,TRBV5-1,TGCGCCAGCAGCCCGGGGGGCCTAGCGGGGGCCTACAATGAGCAGTTCTTC,CASSPGGLAGAYNEQFF
NA,TRBD2,15,TRBJ2-1,TRBV7-9,TGTGCCAGCAGAAAAGTGTCGGGGGGACCGAATGAGCAGTTCTTC,CASRKVSGGPNEQFF
NA,TRBD1,15,TRBJ2-5,TRBV9,TGTGCCAGCAGCGTAGAAGGGACAGGGTACGAGACCCAGTACTTC,CASSVEGTGYETQYF
NA,TRBD1,14,TRBJ1-2,TRBV5-1,TGCGCCAGCAGCTTGTCCGGGACAGGGGACGGCTACACCTTC,CASSLSGTGDGYTF
NA,NA,15,TRBJ2-7,TRBV10-2,TGCGCCAGCAGTGAGAGGCGATCCCTGGGGAACGAGCAGTACTTC,CASSERRSLGNEQYF
NA,TRBD1,13,TRBJ1-6,TRBV19,TGTGCCAGTCAACAGGGGGGTAATTCACCCCTCCACTTT,CASQQGGNSPLHF
NA,NA,15,TRBJ1-6,TRBV30,TGTGCCTGGAGCCCAAGGGGAGGTCGGGCTTCACCCCTCCACTTT,CAWSPRGGRASPLHF
few,NA,13,TRBJ1-1,TRBV18,TGTGCCAGCTCACCATCTTGGTCAGCAGAAGCTTTCTTT,CASSPSWSAEAFF
NA,TRBD1,16,TRBJ2-7,TRBV5-1,TGCGCCAGCAGCTTTGCGACACAGGGGAGACCCTACGAGCAGTACTTC,CASSFATQGRPYEQYF
NA,NA,15,TRBJ1-2,TRBV10-3,TGTGCCATCAGTGAGGTGGATTTAGGTGGCTATGGCTACACCTTC,CAISEVDLGGYGYTF
NA,NA,15,TRBJ2-3,TRBV27,TGTGCCAGCAGTTTAAAAGGGGCCCTCACAGATACGCAGTATTTT,CASSLKGALTDTQYF
NA,NA,15,TRBJ1-2,TRBV9,TGTGCCAGCAGCGTAGCACAGGAAACTAACTATGGCTACACCTTC,CASSVAQETNYGYTF
once,NA,15,TRBJ1-1,TRBV5-1,TGCGCCAGCAGCCAGCAGTTGGTCGCGAACACTGAAGCTTTCTTT,CASSQQLVANTEAFF
NA,NA,12,TRBJ2-4,TRBV4-1,TGCGCCAGCAGCCAAGATGCGGACATTCAGTACTTC,CASSQDADIQYF
once,NA,19,TRBJ1-1,TRBV10-3,TGTGCCATCAGCAGAGCTGTAAGGCCGAATGTAAACATGAACACTGAAGCTTTCTTT,CAISRAVRPNVNMNTEAFF
NA,TRBD2,17,TRBJ2-5,TRBV4-1,TGCGCCAGCAGCCTTGGACTAGCGGGTTTATCACAAGAGACCCAGTACTTC,CASSLGLAGLSQETQYF